The 4 T cell receptor beta chains in this list originate from one sample, sequenced in a study of cytomegalovirus exposure and HLA in healthy donors. It was with 60 Vbeta and 13 Jbeta primers that the PCR ran. Assay used: immunoSEQ multiplex PCR; TCRdb lists only in-frame clones, some missing. The sample holds 130,000 to 150,000 clones; approximately 80% are singletons and the top ten take around 5.4%. Sequencing input: PBMCs. These receptors originate from a man younger than 40 in good health and CMV-seropositive.

CDR3 protein: CASSFGGDSYEQYF. Here the CDR3 DNA reads TGTGCCAGCAGTTTTGGAGGGGACTCCTACGAGCAGTACTTC. The V call is TRBV28, the J call TRBJ2-7; possibly TRBD2 for D (6 bases). There are 14 residues in the CDR3. V lost 3 bases to trimming and J lost 0 bases, with 9 bases between them. Germline V gives CDR1 MDHEN, CDR2 SYDVKM. The entire variable domain, with the rest obtained from reference TRBV28 and TRBJ2-7, is as follows: DVKVTQSSRYLVKRTGEKVFLECVQDMDHENMFWYRQDPGLGLRLIYFSYDVKMKEKGDIPEGYSVSREKKERFSLILESASTNQTSMYLCASSFGGDSYEQYFGPGTRLTVT.

This chain connects TRBV4-3 to TRBJ2-2; D call uncertain. The V end was cut by 0 bases, the J end by 4 bases, with 6 bases between. The length of the CDR3 is 14 residues. The V gene's germline CDR1 is LGHNA and CDR2 YSLEER. CDR3 protein: CASSQDPSTGELFF. The CDR3 nucleotides read TGCGCCAGCAGCCAAGATCCCAGCACCGGGGAGCTGTTTTTT.

This sequence joins TRBV20-1 and TRBJ2-7, with TRBD2 as a possible D gene (5 bases). The germline V gene encodes CDR1 DFQATT and CDR2 SNEGSKA (reference sequence). The CDR3 runs to 11 residues. With 5 bases removed from V and 3 bases from J, the gap between germline ends came to 8 bases. Here the CDR3 reads CSAARGYEQYF. The CDR3 nucleotides read TGCAGTGCTGCCCGGGGCTACGAGCAGTACTTC.

This clone appeared a single time. The CDR3 sequence is CASSLVSSGNTGELFF. DNA of the CDR3: TGTGCCAGCAGCTTAGTCTCTAGCGGGAACACCGGGGAGCTGTTTTTT. The V gene is TRBV7-9, the J gene TRBJ2-2; 7 bases map to TRBD2. This CDR3 contains 16 residues. CDR1 SEHNR and CDR2 FQNEAQ come from the germline V gene (reference sequence). Unmatched junction bases numbered 3, after V lost 1 base and J lost 1 base. The complete variable domain, with remaining parts taken from reference TRBV7-9 and TRBJ2-2, reads DTGVSQNPRHKITKRGQNVTFRCDPISEHNRLYWYRQTLGQGPEFLTYFQNEAQLEKSRLLSDRFSAERPKGSFSTLEIQRTEQGDSAMYLCASSLVSSGNTGELFFGEGSRLTVL.